The 18 T cell receptor beta chains below come from one sample, sequenced in a study of T cell repertoires in cytomegalovirus infection. TCRdb recomputed calls from the reads with MiXCR, one row per CDR3 protein. The repertoire consists of approximately 990,000 distinct CDR3 sequences, with around a third occurring once and the leading ten covering about an eighth. These receptors' targets are unknown. The sample in question was cultured CD8+ T cells from PBMCs, obtained from culture after CMV antigen stimulation. The receptors were sampled from a human donor in good health (CMV status not recorded). Some clones in this sample may be carry-over from other donors' samples.

This clonotype was counted between two and nine times. This chain links TRBV7-6 with TRBJ2-7, with 10 bases fitting TRBD1. This CDR3 is built from 13 residues. With 6 bases clipped from V and 2 bases from J, the junction kept 1 base outside the gene matches. The germline V gene has CDR1 SGHVS and CDR2 FNYEAQ. This CDR3 is CASRGQGTYEQYV. CDR3 nucleotides: TGTGCCAGCAGGGGACAGGGGACCTACGAGCAGTACGTC.

This clonotype was seen repeatedly, ten times or more. The chain recombines TRBV29-1 with TRBJ1-2; possibly TRBD1 for D (5 bases). The V and J ends lost 5 bases and 5 bases respectively, with 18 bases between them. The CDR3 length is 14 residues. CDR1 and CDR2 from the germline V gene are SQVTM and ANQGSEA. In DNA, the CDR3 is TGCAGCGTTATATTCGGGGCGACCCAGTATGGCTACACCTTC. Encoded protein: CSVIFGATQYGYTF.

This clonotype was picked up one time. It may be a read error: a sequence one base away is much more abundant. This chain links TRBV6-5 with TRBJ2-5; 9 nucleotides line up with TRBD2. The CDR3 consists of 15 residues. CDR1 and CDR2 (germline): MNHEY, SVGAGI. The CDR3 reads CANSYMRGGDETQYF. The CDR3 DNA reads as TGTGCCAACAGTTACATGCGGGGGGGCGATGAGACCCAGTACTTC.

This chain connects TRBV3-1 to TRBJ2-5, with 9 bases lining up with TRBD2. After removal of 1 base from V and 5 bases from J, the junction contained 8 bases not matched to a gene. From germline, CDR1 is LGHDT and CDR2 YNNKEL (reference sequence). The CDR3 is 16 residues long. The CDR3 reads CASSQGLAGRGETQYF. The CDR3 nucleotides are TGTGCCAGCAGCCAAGGTCTAGCGGGGCGGGGGGAGACCCAGTACTTC.

This clonotype showed up just a few times. The chain uses TRBV7-9 and TRBJ2-7; D call uncertain. V dropped 5 bases and J dropped 2 bases, with 10 bases sitting between them. Per germline, CDR1 SEHNR and CDR2 FQNEAQ (reference sequence). This CDR3 region has 13 residues. The CDR3 DNA reads TGTGCCAGCAGCCCCCCTAGGGCCTACGAGCAGTACGTC. It is translated as CASSPPRAYEQYV.

This clonotype was picked up many times. This chain connects TRBV7-8 to TRBJ1-2; no reliable D call. Per the germline V gene, CDR1 is SGHVS and CDR2 is FQNEAQ. The CDR3 totals 16 residues. V lost 7 bases and J 1 base, leaving 19 bases between the germline ends. For the CDR3, the DNA is TGTGCCAGCATTAGGGTCCGAGGGAACCTTAACTATGGCTACACCTTC. Translating it yields CASIRVRGNLNYGYTF.

The chain couples TRBV14 to TRBJ1-1; D is undetermined. Between the trimmed V and J ends, which lost 0 bases and 3 bases, there was a span of 8 bases. CDR1 is SGHDN, CDR2 FVKESK, per germline. The length of the CDR3 is 14 residues. CDR3 in DNA: TGTGCCAGCAGCCAAGATTCGACGGACACTGAAGCTTTCTTT. It is translated as CASSQDSTDTEAFF.

On this clonotype itself: At one boundary the junction diverges from the germline segment, which might be a read error. In DNA, the CDR3 is TGTGCCAGCAGTCAAGGCAGGGCTAGCAATCAGACCCAGCATTTT. It encodes CASSQGRASNQTQHF. V is TRBV6-5 and J is TRBJ1-5; a possible D gene is TRBD1 (5 bases). The CDR3 is 15 residues long. CDR1 is MNHEY, CDR2 SVGAGI, per germline.

This clonotype is a singleton in its sample. This sequence joins TRBV7-9 and TRBJ2-5, with D possibly being TRBD2 (5 bases). This CDR3 has 16 residues. Trimming removed 1 base at V and 10 bases at J, with 22 bases between. The germline V gene has CDR1 SEHNR and CDR2 FQNEAQ (reference sequence). This CDR3 is CASSLEIRSGSRDQYF. The CDR3 nucleotides are TGTGCCAGCAGCTTAGAAATCAGGTCGGGATCAAGAGACCAGTACTTC.

The V gene is TRBV12-3 or TRBV12-4, the J gene TRBJ1-1; 7 bases are shared with TRBD1. This CDR3 has 13 residues. V gave up 9 bases and J gave up 1 base; unmatched junction bases: 5. The CDR3 DNA follows: TGTGCCAGTGATAGGACAGGGAACACTGAAGCTTTCTTT. Its translation: CASDRTGNTEAFF.

In this sample, this clonotype turned up many times. The CDR3, as DNA: TGTGCCAGCAGCTTAGTGACAGGGGGCCGTTACTACGAGCAGTACGTC. This codes for CASSLVTGGRYYEQYV. This chain links TRBV7-2 with TRBJ2-7, with 10 bases that match TRBD1. Germline V lookup: CDR1 SGHTA, CDR2 FQGNSA. With V trimmed by 1 base and J by 3 bases, 6 bases remained unmatched. The CDR3 sequence is 16 residues long.

This clonotype was seen at least ten times. CDR3 amino acids: CASSFEDREGGYTF. As DNA, the CDR3 is TGTGCCAGCAGCTTTGAGGACAGGGAGGGTGGCTACACCTTC. The chain uses TRBV7-8 and TRBJ1-2; 8 bases are a match to TRBD1. The germline gives CDR1 SGHVS, CDR2 FQNEAQ. V trimming: 3 bases; J trimming: 7 bases; junction bases outside the gene matches: 7. The CDR3 spans 14 residues.

This chain uses TRBV6-2 or TRBV6-3 with TRBJ2-5; D unclear. This CDR3 is built from 14 residues. CDR1 and CDR2 from the germline V gene are MNHEY and SVGEGT. Trimming cost V 5 bases and J 7 bases, with 17 bases left between them. The CDR3 DNA sequence: TGTGCCAGCAGTGAAGCTGAGTCACCCCTGACCCAGTACTTC. The encoded protein is CASSEAESPLTQYF.

This chain uses TRBV28 with TRBJ2-7; D not resolved. The V end lost 3 bases, the J end lost 4 bases, and 16 bases lay between the germline ends. Germline lookup yields CDR1 MDHEN and CDR2 SYDVKM. The CDR3 contains 15 residues. The CDR3 region has the DNA TGTGCCAGCAGTTTCCTAGGGCGCTGGAAATACGAGCAGTACGTC. This gives the protein CASSFLGRWKYEQYV.

The CDR3 spells CSAIKGTGPATNEKLFF. CDR3 DNA: TGCAGTGCCATAAAAGGGACAGGCCCCGCAACTAATGAAAAACTGTTTTTT. V is TRBV20-1 and J is TRBJ1-4; 8 positions match TRBD1. V shed 6 bases and J 0 bases; nucleotides not matched to a gene: 12. The CDR3 is 17 residues long. Germline assignment: CDR1 DFQATT and CDR2 SNEGSKA (reference sequence).

The V gene is TRBV4-1, the J gene TRBJ1-4, with D tentatively TRBD1 (5 bases). With 2 bases removed from V and 6 bases from J, the gap between germline ends came to 28 bases. Germline values: CDR1 MGHRA, CDR2 YSYEKL. The CDR3 loop spans 20 amino acids. The CDR3 DNA reads as TGCGCCAGCAGCCAATACCCCCGGGACGGAGCCTACCCCGCGGATGAAAAACTGTTTTTT. It translates to CASSQYPRDGAYPADEKLFF.

The table lists this clonotype with a few counts. The chain combines TRBV4-2 with TRBJ2-5; TRBD2 matches at 8 bases. This CDR3 is 16 amino acids long. Germline trimming cut 0 bases from V and 5 bases from J; bases unmatched to any gene: 8. Germline V lookup: CDR1 LGHNA, CDR2 YNFKEQ. CDR3 protein: CASSQEGGGPRETQYF. The CDR3 DNA is TGTGCCAGCAGCCAAGAAGGCGGGGGGCCGAGGGAGACCCAGTACTTC.

The chain is built from TRBV27 and TRBJ2-3; no firm D call. Trimming shortened V by 3 bases and J by 7 bases, and 8 bases separated the two germline ends. This CDR3 region has 12 residues. CDR1 is MNHEY, CDR2 SMNVEV, per germline (reference sequence). The CDR3 DNA reads TGTGCCAGCAGTTTTGGGCTCTATACGCAGTATTTT. Protein product: CASSFGLYTQYF.